The rows below give T cell receptor beta chains drawn from one sample of a study of T cells in Graves' hyperthyroidism and ophthalmopathy. Using its own MiXCR run on the multiplex PCR reads, TCRdb lists one record per CDR3 protein. The data hold fewer than 700,000 distinct CDR3 sequences, with 17% observed a single time. The sequencing input was blood. The receptors originated from a woman aged 18-35 years with Graves' ophthalmopathy. The CDR3 runs from the conserved cysteine through the conserved F or W. D genes are given only for firm matches. Size tells how often a clone was seen (once, few, many) or the class of an expanded clone, and some rows leave it out.

J gene: TRBJ1-1
D gene: TRBD1
clone size: many
V gene: TRBV5-1
CDR3 protein: CASSTRQGKNTEAFF
CDR3 DNA: TGCGCCAGCAGCACCCGACAGGGGAAGAACACTGAAGCTTTCTTT

J gene: TRBJ2-7
D gene: TRBD2
clone size: few
V gene: TRBV14
CDR3 protein: CASSQTSVAGLVHEQYF
CDR3 DNA: TGTGCCAGCAGCCAGACATCAGTAGCGGGGTTGGTCCACGAGCAGTACTTC

J gene: TRBJ2-6
D gene: TRBD1
clone size: few
V gene: TRBV6-5
CDR3 protein: CASSYSKSPYRTGVLSGANVLTF
CDR3 DNA: TGTGCCAGCAGTTACTCGAAATCGCCCTACAGGACAGGGGTTCTCTCTGGGGCCAACGTCCTGACTTTC

J gene: TRBJ1-1
D gene: .
clone size: few
V gene: TRBV19
CDR3 protein: CASSVQGDGNTEAFF
CDR3 DNA: TGTGCCAGTAGTGTCCAGGGTGATGGGAACACTGAAGCTTTCTTT

J gene: TRBJ1-1
D gene: .
clone size: many
V gene: TRBV14
CDR3 protein: CASSHQEHWEAFF
CDR3 DNA: TGTGCCAGCAGCCACCAGGAACACTGGGAAGCTTTCTTT

J gene: TRBJ2-2
D gene: .
clone size: many
V gene: TRBV12-3/TRBV12-4
CDR3 protein: CASSLGVQVNTGELFF
CDR3 DNA: TGTGCCAGCAGTTTAGGCGTACAGGTCAACACCGGGGAGCTGTTTTTT

J gene: TRBJ1-2
D gene: .
clone size: many
V gene: TRBV7-9
CDR3 protein: CASSLASGEDGYTF
CDR3 DNA: TGTGCCAGCAGCTTAGCGAGCGGGGAGGATGGCTACACCTTC

J gene: TRBJ1-2
D gene: TRBD1
clone size: few
V gene: TRBV2
CDR3 protein: CASREPGQSYGYTF
CDR3 DNA: TGTGCCAGCAGGGAACCGGGACAGAGCTATGGCTACACCTTC

J gene: TRBJ2-3
D gene: TRBD2
clone size: few
V gene: TRBV20-1
CDR3 protein: CSARGSGRLGGDTQYF
CDR3 DNA: TGCAGTGCTAGGGGTAGCGGGAGATTGGGGGGAGATACGCAGTATTTT

J gene: TRBJ2-1
D gene: .
clone size: few
V gene: TRBV15
CDR3 protein: CATSRDFYNEQFF
CDR3 DNA: TGTGCCACCAGCAGGGACTTTTACAATGAGCAGTTCTTC

J gene: TRBJ2-5
D gene: TRBD1
clone size: many
V gene: TRBV20-1
CDR3 protein: CSARGGTAMGTQYF
CDR3 DNA: TGCAGTGCTAGAGGGGGGACAGCGATGGGGACCCAGTACTTC

J gene: TRBJ1-2
D gene: TRBD1
clone size: many
V gene: TRBV18
CDR3 protein: CASSPPGQGFGYTF
CDR3 DNA: TGTGCCAGCTCACCACCGGGACAGGGGTTCGGCTACACCTTC

J gene: TRBJ2-7
D gene: TRBD2
clone size: many
V gene: TRBV20-1
CDR3 protein: CSAPRAGANEQYF
CDR3 DNA: TGCAGTGCCCCCAGAGCGGGAGCTAACGAGCAGTACTTC

J gene: TRBJ1-5
D gene: .
clone size: few
V gene: TRBV4-2
CDR3 protein: CASSQDQAGSDQPQHF
CDR3 DNA: TGTGCCAGCAGCCAAGATCAGGCAGGATCAGACCAGCCCCAGCATTTT

J gene: TRBJ2-5
D gene: TRBD2
clone size: many
V gene: TRBV29-1
CDR3 protein: CSVDEVAGEGETQYF
CDR3 DNA: TGCAGCGTTGATGAGGTAGCGGGAGAGGGGGAGACCCAGTACTTC

J gene: TRBJ2-7
D gene: .
clone size: .
V gene: TRBV28
CDR3 protein: CASSPLQVAYEQYF
CDR3 DNA: TGTGCCAGCAGCCCTCTACAGGTGGCCTACGAGCAGTACTTC

J gene: TRBJ1-5
D gene: .
clone size: few
V gene: TRBV19
CDR3 protein: CASSITSSDQPQHF
CDR3 DNA: TGTGCCAGTAGTATCACGTCCTCGGATCAGCCCCAGCATTTT

J gene: TRBJ1-2
D gene: .
clone size: many
V gene: TRBV2
CDR3 protein: CASTEPKGPVNYGYTF
CDR3 DNA: TGTGCCAGCACCGAACCGAAAGGACCTGTTAACTATGGCTACACCTTC

J gene: TRBJ2-1
D gene: TRBD2
clone size: many
V gene: TRBV7-9
CDR3 protein: CASSLIGLAGGIEQFF
CDR3 DNA: TGTGCCAGCAGCTTAATAGGGCTAGCGGGGGGGATTGAGCAGTTCTTC

J gene: TRBJ2-7
D gene: .
clone size: many
V gene: TRBV12-3/TRBV12-4
CDR3 protein: CASSLDIGGYEQYF
CDR3 DNA: TGTGCCAGCAGTTTAGATATCGGGGGCTACGAGCAGTACTTC

J gene: TRBJ2-3
D gene: .
clone size: few
V gene: TRBV5-8
CDR3 protein: CASSLVHTQYF
CDR3 DNA: TGTGCCAGCAGCTTAGTCCATACGCAGTATTTT

J gene: TRBJ2-5
D gene: .
clone size: many
V gene: TRBV28
CDR3 protein: CASSTYRDRETQYF
CDR3 DNA: TGTGCCAGCAGTACGTACAGGGACCGAGAGACCCAGTACTTC

J gene: TRBJ1-4
D gene: .
clone size: .
V gene: TRBV30
CDR3 protein: CAWSPEARYNEKLFF
CDR3 DNA: TGTGCCTGGAGTCCCGAGGCTAGGTACAATGAAAAACTGTTTTTT

J gene: TRBJ2-2
D gene: TRBD2
clone size: .
V gene: TRBV27
CDR3 protein: CASKMAGGTGEPFF
CDR3 DNA: TGTGCCAGCAAGATGGCGGGAGGGACCGGGGAGCCGTTTTTT

J gene: TRBJ2-7
D gene: TRBD2
clone size: few
V gene: TRBV5-1
CDR3 protein: CASSFTSGRSHEQYF
CDR3 DNA: TGCGCCAGCAGCTTTACTAGCGGGAGATCCCACGAGCAGTACTTC

J gene: TRBJ1-1
D gene: .
clone size: .
V gene: TRBV6-1
CDR3 protein: CASSKDEYYRDTEAFF
CDR3 DNA: TGTGCCAGCAGCAAAGACGAATACTACAGGGACACTGAAGCTTTCTTT

J gene: TRBJ1-3
D gene: .
clone size: many
V gene: TRBV4-1
CDR3 protein: CASSQVGYSGNTIYF
CDR3 DNA: TGCGCCAGCAGCCAAGTCGGATACTCTGGAAACACCATATATTTT

J gene: TRBJ1-5
D gene: TRBD1
clone size: few
V gene: TRBV12-3/TRBV12-4
CDR3 protein: CASRPSGTGAQPQHF
CDR3 DNA: TGTGCCAGCCGACCCTCCGGGACAGGGGCTCAGCCCCAGCATTTT

J gene: TRBJ1-3
D gene: .
clone size: once
V gene: TRBV5-1
CDR3 protein: CASSGPSGSTIYF
CDR3 DNA: TGCGCCAGCTCGGGACCTTCAGGAAGCACCATATATTTT

J gene: TRBJ1-6
D gene: .
clone size: .
V gene: TRBV7-2
CDR3 protein: CASSWDPDSPLHF
CDR3 DNA: TGTGCCAGCAGCTGGGATCCGGACTCACCCCTCCACTTT

J gene: TRBJ1-1
D gene: TRBD1
clone size: few
V gene: TRBV10-3
CDR3 protein: CAISESTGEVYTEAFF
CDR3 DNA: TGTGCCATCAGTGAGTCCACAGGGGAGGTATACACTGAAGCTTTCTTT

J gene: TRBJ2-7
D gene: TRBD1
clone size: few
V gene: TRBV10-3
CDR3 protein: CAISEDRGSYEQYF
CDR3 DNA: TGTGCCATCAGCGAAGACAGGGGGAGCTACGAGCAGTACTTC

J gene: TRBJ2-2
D gene: TRBD2
clone size: many
V gene: TRBV30
CDR3 protein: CAWSLAGVYTGELFF
CDR3 DNA: TGTGCCTGGAGTCTGGCGGGAGTTTACACCGGGGAGCTGTTTTTT

J gene: TRBJ1-1
D gene: .
clone size: many
V gene: TRBV27
CDR3 protein: CASSLYTYTEAFF
CDR3 DNA: TGTGCCAGCAGTTTATATACATACACTGAAGCTTTCTTT

J gene: TRBJ1-6
D gene: .
clone size: .
V gene: TRBV20-1
CDR3 protein: CSALRQSYNSPLHF
CDR3 DNA: TGCAGTGCACTTCGACAGTCATATAATTCACCCCTCCACTTT

J gene: TRBJ2-3
D gene: TRBD2
clone size: once
V gene: TRBV2
CDR3 protein: CASNLLAGADTQYF
CDR3 DNA: TGTGCCAGCAACCTCCTAGCGGGAGCAGATACGCAGTATTTT

J gene: TRBJ1-3
D gene: .
clone size: .
V gene: TRBV6-6
CDR3 protein: CASSYEGNSITIYF
CDR3 DNA: TGTGCCAGCAGTTACGAAGGGAACAGTATCACCATATATTTT

J gene: TRBJ2-7
D gene: .
clone size: many
V gene: TRBV28
CDR3 protein: CASTRLSLYEQYF
CDR3 DNA: TGTGCCAGCACCAGACTGAGCCTCTACGAGCAGTACTTC

J gene: TRBJ1-2
D gene: .
clone size: many
V gene: TRBV2
CDR3 protein: CASRGGGGNYGYTF
CDR3 DNA: TGTGCCAGCAGGGGGGGGGGCGGCAACTATGGCTACACCTTC

J gene: TRBJ2-1
D gene: TRBD1
clone size: few
V gene: TRBV4-3
CDR3 protein: CASSQGDREIDEQFF
CDR3 DNA: TGCGCCAGCAGCCAAGGGGACAGGGAGATAGATGAGCAGTTCTTC

J gene: TRBJ2-7
D gene: TRBD2
clone size: many
V gene: TRBV12-3/TRBV12-4
CDR3 protein: CASSFTGLAGVEQYF
CDR3 DNA: TGTGCCAGCAGTTTCACCGGACTAGCGGGAGTTGAGCAGTACTTC

J gene: TRBJ1-1
D gene: TRBD1
clone size: .
V gene: TRBV7-2
CDR3 protein: CASSLETGGLLNTEAFF
CDR3 DNA: TGTGCCAGCAGCTTAGAAACAGGGGGCCTTTTGAACACTGAAGCTTTCTTT

J gene: TRBJ2-7
D gene: TRBD2
clone size: .
V gene: TRBV6-1
CDR3 protein: CASSVAGAVSYEQYF
CDR3 DNA: TGTGCCAGCAGTGTGGCGGGAGCTGTTTCCTACGAGCAGTACTTC

J gene: TRBJ1-4
D gene: .
clone size: few
V gene: TRBV5-1
CDR3 protein: CASSYEATNEKLFF
CDR3 DNA: TGCGCCAGCAGCTACGAAGCAACTAATGAAAAACTGTTTTTT

J gene: TRBJ2-3
D gene: .
clone size: .
V gene: TRBV5-5
CDR3 protein: CASSLEGADTQYF
CDR3 DNA: TGTGCCAGCAGCTTGGAGGGCGCAGATACGCAGTATTTT